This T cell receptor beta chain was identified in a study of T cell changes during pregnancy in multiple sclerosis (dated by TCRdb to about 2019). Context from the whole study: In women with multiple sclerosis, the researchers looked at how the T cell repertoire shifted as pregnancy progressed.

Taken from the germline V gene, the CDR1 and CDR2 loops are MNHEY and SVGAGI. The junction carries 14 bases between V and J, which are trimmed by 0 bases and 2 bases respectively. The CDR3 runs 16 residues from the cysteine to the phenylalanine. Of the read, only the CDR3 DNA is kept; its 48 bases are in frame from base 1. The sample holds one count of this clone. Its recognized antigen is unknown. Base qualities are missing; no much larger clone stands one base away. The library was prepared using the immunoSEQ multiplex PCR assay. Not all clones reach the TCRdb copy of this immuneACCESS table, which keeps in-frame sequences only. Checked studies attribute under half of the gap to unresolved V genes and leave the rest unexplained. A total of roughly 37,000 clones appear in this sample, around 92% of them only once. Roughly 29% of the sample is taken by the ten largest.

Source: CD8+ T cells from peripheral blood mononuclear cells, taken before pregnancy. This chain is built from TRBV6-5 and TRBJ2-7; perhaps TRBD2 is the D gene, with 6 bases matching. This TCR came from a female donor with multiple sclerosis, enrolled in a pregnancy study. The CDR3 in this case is CASSYSATGLTYEQYF. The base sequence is TGTGCCAGCAGTTACTCAGCTACGGGACTTACCTACGAGCAGTACTTC.